These 29 T cell receptor beta chains came from one sample sequenced in a study of regulatory T cells in long-lasting Graves disease. Arm-PCR of CDR3 regions and iRepertoire HTBI primers were used to build TCR beta libraries. TCRdb re-derived calls from the multiplex PCR reads in MiXCR, one entry per CDR3 protein. This repertoire shows about 430,000 distinct CDR3 sequences, around 20% found once; its top ten account for around 15%. Indicated time point: persistent/refractory GD, antithyroid drugs over 5 years with positive TRAb. From RNA extracted from PBMCs, the TCR library was made. Sequencing used peripheral blood mononuclear cells (PBMCs), obtained when the disease was refractory, from a patient treated with antithyroid drugs. Receptor source: a female donor with Graves disease.

The chain is built from TRBV4-1 and TRBJ2-7, with D possibly matching TRBD2 (6 bases). Germline V gene sequence: CDR1 MGHRA, CDR2 YSYEKL. The V and J ends lost 0 bases and 3 bases respectively, with 12 bases between them. This CDR3 is built from 15 residues. CDR3 loop: CASSQEPGSFYEQYF. The CDR3 DNA is TGCGCCAGCAGCCAAGAGCCCGGGAGCTTCTACGAGCAGTACTTC.

Concerning this clonotype: A much larger clonotype is one base distant, so this may be a read error. V is TRBV7-6 and J is TRBJ2-7; D gene unclear. This CDR3 is 14 amino acids long. Germline lookup yields CDR1 SGHVS and CDR2 FNYEAQ. CDR3 loop: CASILNSGPYEQYF. DNA for the CDR3: TGTGCCAGCATCTTAAATTCAGGTCCCTACGAGCAGTACTTC. The variable domain in full, completed from reference TRBV7-6 and TRBJ2-7, reads GAGVSQSPRYKVTKRGQDVALRCDPISGHVSLYWYRQALGQGPEFLTYFNYEAQQDKSGLPNDRFSAERPEGSISTLTIQRTEQRDSAMYRCASILNSGPYEQYFGPGTRLTVT.

The chain employs TRBV30 and TRBJ1-2; D gene uncertain. The CDR3 extends over 14 amino acids. V was shortened by 3 bases and J by 4 bases, with 15 bases between the two germline ends. Germline CDR1 reads GTSNPN; CDR2 reads SVGIG (reference sequence). CDR3 in amino acids: CAWRTAMGGYGYTF. DNA of the CDR3: TGTGCCTGGAGGACCGCTATGGGAGGCTATGGCTACACCTTC.

This clonotype was picked up many times. V and J are TRBV10-3 and TRBJ1-6, with D hard to call. This CDR3 has 13 amino acids. Per germline, CDR1 ENHRY and CDR2 SYGVKD. Trimming removed 4 bases from V and 8 bases from J, with 9 bases in between. The CDR3 sequence is CAISGVVDSPLHF. DNA of the CDR3: TGTGCCATCAGTGGGGTTGTTGATTCACCCCTCCACTTT.

V usage is TRBV15 and J usage is TRBJ2-3; 7 nucleotides match TRBD2. The germline V gene encodes CDR1 LNHNV and CDR2 YYDKDF (reference sequence). The CDR3 covers 20 residues. V gave up 5 bases and J gave up 0 bases; unmatched junction bases: 20. CDR3 in DNA: TGTGCCACCAGCGAGACTAGCATGAGGGTTTATGTAGACAGCACAGATACGCAGTATTTT. This gives the protein CATSETSMRVYVDSTDTQYF.

The rearrangement uses TRBV20-1 and TRBJ2-6, with a weak D call TRBD1 (5 bases). From germline, CDR1 is DFQATT and CDR2 SNEGSKA (reference sequence). The CDR3 totals 16 residues. The V end was cut by 2 bases, the J end by 0 bases, with 11 bases between. The CDR3 reads CSARLQVPSGANVLTF. The CDR3 region has the DNA TGCAGTGCTAGATTACAGGTTCCCTCTGGGGCCAACGTCCTGACTTTC.

Ten or more counts support this clonotype. The chain employs TRBV11-2 and TRBJ1-2; D not resolved. The germline V gene encodes CDR1 SGHAT and CDR2 FQNNGV. V shed 7 bases and J shed 8 bases, with 14 bases lying between them. The CDR3 is 12 amino acids. The CDR3 sequence: CASTTGPGGYTF. The CDR3 coding sequence is TGTGCCAGCACCACCGGGCCGGGAGGCTACACCTTC.

This clonotype has ten or more counts. J is TRBJ2-7 and V is TRBV28, with D possibly matching TRBD1 (5 bases). The CDR3 runs to 15 residues. The germline gives CDR1 MDHEN, CDR2 SYDVKM. Trimming removed 4 bases at V and 0 bases at J, with 13 bases between. The CDR3 nucleotides are TGTGCCAGCAGTTATTCGGACACCAACTCCTACGAGCAGTACTTC. Protein product: CASSYSDTNSYEQYF.

In this sample, this clonotype turned up a few times. This sequence joins TRBV7-9 and TRBJ1-2; no clear D gene. Trimming took off 8 bases at V and 4 bases at J, with 11 bases between the two ends. CDR1 is SEHNR, CDR2 FQNEAQ, per germline (reference sequence). The CDR3 is 12 residues long. This CDR3 is CASEVGSYGYTF. The CDR3 DNA reads TGTGCCAGCGAGGTCGGGAGCTATGGCTACACCTTC.

The chain has TRBV20-1 and TRBJ1-1, with D perhaps matching TRBD1 (5 bases). V lost 5 bases and J lost 0, with 10 bases in between. CDR3 length: 13 residues. Per germline, CDR1 DFQATT and CDR2 SNEGSKA (reference sequence). CDR3 amino acids: CSAGDSMNTEAFF. The CDR3 DNA follows: TGCAGTGCTGGGGACTCCATGAACACTGAAGCTTTCTTT.

This sequence joins TRBV29-1 and TRBJ2-1, with TRBD1 identical over 10 bases. This CDR3 is built from 14 residues. V shed 6 bases and J 6 bases; nucleotides not matched to a gene: 8. The V gene's germline CDR1 is SQVTM and CDR2 ANQGSEA. The CDR3 nucleotides are TGCAGCGTGGGGGAGGGACAGGGGATCAATGAGCAGTTCTTC. This translates into CSVGEGQGINEQFF.

This clonotype was recorded at least ten times. The chain combines TRBV28 with TRBJ1-1, with D tentatively TRBD1 (5 bases). Trimming left V 2 bases short and J 2 bases short, with 18 bases between. The CDR3 totals 17 residues. Germline lookup yields CDR1 MDHEN and CDR2 SYDVKM. The CDR3: CASSLGRVGGSNTEAFF. Written as DNA, the CDR3 is TGTGCCAGCAGTTTAGGAAGGGTGGGGGGTAGTAACACTGAAGCTTTCTTT.

There are a few counts of this clonotype. The V call is TRBV7-9, the J call TRBJ1-6; D gene unclear. The length of the CDR3 is 13 residues. V was shortened by 2 bases and J by 6 bases, with 5 bases between the two germline ends. Germline V gene data show CDR1 as SEHNR and CDR2 as FQNEAQ (reference sequence). Here the CDR3 DNA reads TGTGCCAGCAGCTTACGGCTTAATTCACCCCTCCACTTT. Residues: CASSLRLNSPLHF.

In its sample, this clonotype was seen many times. The CDR3 region is CASSKTVSRLETQYF. CDR3 DNA: TGTGCCAGCAGCAAGACAGTAAGCCGGTTGGAGACCCAGTACTTC. This sequence joins TRBV12-3 or TRBV12-4 and TRBJ2-5, with D perhaps TRBD1 (5 bases). The length of the CDR3 is 15 residues. Between the trimmed V and J ends, which lost 6 bases and 5 bases, there was a span of 19 bases.

This clonotype showed up just once. This may stem from a read error, because a much larger clone lies one nucleotide away. As the CDR3 is not closed by the conserved phenylalanine or tryptophan, this likely results from a read error. The chain employs TRBV9 and TRBJ2-5, with 9 bases identical to TRBD2. Germline V gene data show CDR1 as SGDLS and CDR2 as YYNGEE. Unmatched junction bases numbered 3, after V lost 0 bases and J lost 3 bases. This CDR3 is 15 amino acids long. In nucleotides, the CDR3 is TGTGCCAGCAGCGTAGACCCTAGCGGGAAAGAGACCCAGTACCTC. Protein sequence: CASSVDPSGKETQYL.

This clonotype was seen repeatedly, ten times or more. V is TRBV24-1 and J is TRBJ2-2; D call uncertain. V dropped 1 base and J dropped 1 base, with 3 bases sitting between them. Germline CDR1 and CDR2: KGHDR and SFDVKD. The CDR3 contains 14 residues. The CDR3 DNA is TGTGCCACCAGTGATTTACGGAACACCGGGGAGCTGTTTTTT. Amino acids: CATSDLRNTGELFF.

Many counts were recorded for this clonotype. This chain connects TRBV27 to TRBJ1-4; no clear D gene. CDR1 and CDR2 (germline): MNHEY, SMNVEV (reference sequence). Trimming shortened V by 0 bases and J by 8 bases, and 10 bases separated the two germline ends. The CDR3 runs to 14 residues. DNA of the CDR3: TGTGCCAGCAGTTTATCGGCAGGCAGGGAAAAACTGTTTTTT. It yields the protein CASSLSAGREKLFF.

This clonotype has a count of ten or more. CDR3 sequence: CASSPRVGGADLSEAFF. CDR3 nucleotides: TGTGCCAGCAGCCCCCGTGTAGGGGGCGCAGACCTCTCTGAAGCTTTCTTT. The rearrangement joins TRBV11-2 to TRBJ1-1, with TRBD1 matching 7 bases. This CDR3 has 17 amino acids. The germline V gene has CDR1 SGHAT and CDR2 FQNNGV. V was clipped by 5 bases and J by 6 bases; unmatched bases: 18.

This clonotype was detected a few times. V usage is TRBV7-9 and J usage is TRBJ1-1, with unresolved D. CDR1 is SEHNR and CDR2 is FQNEAQ in the germline V gene (reference sequence). V lost 1 base and J lost 1, with 16 bases in between. There are 17 residues in the CDR3. CDR3 nucleotide sequence: TGTGCCAGCAGCTTAGAACGGGCCGCAGAGGGGAACACTGAAGCTTTCTTT. The encoded protein is CASSLERAAEGNTEAFF.

There are a few counts of this clonotype. This chain joins TRBV20-1 and TRBJ2-7, with 7 nucleotides matching TRBD2. The CDR3 runs to 13 residues. Germline trimming cut 6 bases from V and 2 bases from J; bases unmatched to any gene: 7. Germline V gives CDR1 DFQATT, CDR2 SNEGSKA (reference sequence). CDR3 DNA: TGCAGTGCGTTACTAGCGACCACCTACGAGCAGTACTTC. Amino acid sequence: CSALLATTYEQYF.

The DNA for the CDR3 is TGTGCCAGCAGTTTGACACGCACGGGCACGGAAAACACCATATATTTT. Its translation is CASSLTRTGTENTIYF. The chain links TRBV6-9 to TRBJ1-3; D gene uncertain. Germline V gene data show CDR1 as MNHGY and CDR2 as SVAAGI. The length of the CDR3 is 16 residues. V was clipped by 4 bases and J by 6 bases, with 19 bases between them.

This sequence joins TRBV20-1 and TRBJ2-1; 10 nucleotides agree with TRBD2. The germline V gene has CDR1 DFQATT and CDR2 SNEGSKA (reference sequence). The CDR3 has 13 residues. The V gene end was trimmed by 8 bases and the J gene end by 4 bases; junction bases not matched to a gene: 5. The CDR3 bases are TGCAGTTCCGGGACTAGCGTTTACAATGAGCAGTTCTTC. The encoded protein is CSSGTSVYNEQFF.

The V and J genes are TRBV28 and TRBJ2-1; TRBD2 agrees at 7 bases. The V and J ends lost 7 bases and 7 bases, in that order; junction bases with no gene match: 13. The CDR3 runs 15 residues. Germline V gene sequence: CDR1 MDHEN, CDR2 SYDVKM. DNA for the CDR3: TGTGCCAGCACTTCCCCCCGCGCGGGAGAGAATGAGCAGTTCTTC. This sequence encodes CASTSPRAGENEQFF.

V is TRBV28 and J is TRBJ1-5; D is undetermined. CDR3 length equals 14 residues. From germline, CDR1 is MDHEN and CDR2 SYDVKM. V was trimmed by 3 bases and J by 5 bases, leaving 11 bases between them. The CDR3 bases are TGTGCCAGCAGTTTCGCTGGGGAGTATCAGCCCCAGCATTTT. Protein: CASSFAGEYQPQHF.

The genes are TRBV20-1 and TRBJ2-7, with D possibly called TRBD1 or TRBD2 (5 bases each). V was pared by 0 bases and J by 9 bases, with 15 bases between. CDR1 is DFQATT, CDR2 SNEGSKA, per germline (reference sequence). This CDR3 spans 13 amino acids. Here the CDR3 reads CSAREGVRPWQYF. The DNA of the CDR3 is TGCAGTGCTAGAGAGGGGGTCCGGCCGTGGCAGTACTTC.

This clonotype has a count of ten or more. A far larger clone is off by one base, so a read error is likely. V gene TRBV28 combines with J gene TRBJ2-7; no definite D call. CDR1 MDHEN and CDR2 SYDVKM come from the germline V gene. Between the trimmed V and J ends, which lost 6 bases and 0 bases, there was a span of 3 bases. The CDR3 totals 11 residues. In DNA, the CDR3 is TGTGCCAGCAGACTCTCCTACGAGCAGTACTTC. Translation gives CASRLSYEQYF.

There are a few counts of this clonotype. Just one base apart from a much larger clone, this may be a read error. The V gene is TRBV7-2, the J gene TRBJ1-5; maybe TRBD1 (6 bases). The germline CDR1 and CDR2 sequences are SGHTA and FQGNSA. The V end lost 3 bases, the J end lost 4 bases, and 7 bases lay between the germline ends. This CDR3 has 13 residues. This chain's CDR3 is CASSFDRNQPQHF. CDR3 in DNA: TGTGCCAGCAGCTTCGACAGGAATCAGCCCCAGCATTTT.

This clonotype was detected many times. V usage is TRBV2 and J usage is TRBJ1-2; 7 nucleotides agree with TRBD1. Trimming cost V 6 bases and J 8 bases; bases outside gene matches: 3. The CDR3 runs 11 residues. Germline CDR1 is SNHLY and CDR2 is FYNNEI. This CDR3 is CASRTGLGYTF. Here the CDR3 DNA reads TGTGCCAGCAGGACAGGGTTAGGCTACACCTTC.

This chain joins TRBV7-6 and TRBJ2-7, with D possibly being TRBD1 (6 bases). Trimming stripped 2 bases from V and 3 bases from J, with 14 bases between. The V gene's germline CDR1 is SGHVS and CDR2 FNYEAQ. The CDR3 is 15 amino acids. CDR3 residues: CASSLTSGAGYEQYF. The CDR3 DNA reads TGTGCCAGCAGCTTAACGTCAGGGGCGGGCTACGAGCAGTACTTC.